This is a list of T cell receptor beta chains from one sample in a study of blood T cell repertoires in COVID-19. Produced via immunoSEQ multiplex PCR; TCRdb's table is partial and in-frame only. Of around 97,000 clones in the sample, 89% were seen once. Sequenced sample: peripheral blood. These receptors originate from a woman of 80 years or more in a cohort sampled during active COVID-19. The CDR3 runs from the conserved cysteine through the conserved F or W. The D gene is left open where the match is weak. Part of the rows lack a size; the others show once, few, many or a class for expanded clones.

TRBV15	.	.	TRBJ2-3	TGTGCCACCAGCAGGGATACTACGGCAGCGGATACGCAGTATTTT	CATSRDTTAADTQYF
TRBV10-3	.	.	TRBJ2-7	TGTGCCATCATGGGGGGGGCTCTCTACGAGCAGTACTTC	CAIMGGALYEQYF
TRBV7-2	TRBD2	.	TRBJ2-7	TGTGCCAGCAGCAAACGGTACGGCGGGGGAGTCTACGAGCAGTACTTC	CASSKRYGGGVYEQYF
TRBV4-1	.	.	TRBJ1-1	TGCGCCAGCACCCGAAGGCCTCAGGAGAACACTGAAGCTTTCTTT	CASTRRPQENTEAFF
TRBV6-5	.	.	TRBJ1-1	TGTGCCAGCTGGTTAAGAGGGTCAGGAGACACTGAAGCTTTCTTT	CASWLRGSGDTEAFF
TRBV10-2	.	few	TRBJ2-7	TGCGCCAGCAGTGACCCCAGGACCTACGAGCAGTACTTC	CASSDPRTYEQYF
TRBV3-1/TRBV3-2	TRBD2	.	TRBJ2-7	TGTGCCAGCAGCCAAGCGGGGGGAACCTACGAGCAGTACTTC	CASSQAGGTYEQYF
TRBV21-1	.	.	TRBJ1-5	TGTGCCAGCAGCAAGGGACAAAATAGCAATCAGCCCCAGCATTTT	CASSKGQNSNQPQHF
TRBV24-1	.	.	TRBJ2-2	TGTGCCACCAGTGCTACGGTCGGGACCGGGGAGCTGTTTTTT	CATSATVGTGELFF
TRBV11-2	TRBD1	once	TRBJ2-5	TGTGCCAGCAGCCCCAACTGGACAGGGCGAGAGACCCAGTACTTC	CASSPNWTGRETQYF
TRBV6-5	.	.	TRBJ2-5	TGTGCCAGCAGTTATATCGCGGGGCTGCAAGAGACCCAGTACTTC	CASSYIAGLQETQYF
TRBV5-4	.	once	TRBJ2-1	TGTGCCAGCACCATGGGGGGTAGCGGCCTATACAATGAGCAGTTCTTC	CASTMGGSGLYNEQFF
TRBV5-1	TRBD1	.	TRBJ2-1	TGCGCCAGCAGCTGGAACAGGGGGCAGAATGAGCAGTTCTTC	CASSWNRGQNEQFF
TRBV5-1	TRBD1	.	TRBJ2-2	TGCGCCAGCAGCCCCTCCCCAGGGGGCGGGAACACCGGGGAGCTGTTTTTT	CASSPSPGGGNTGELFF
TRBV10-1	TRBD2	.	TRBJ2-5	TGCGCCAGCAGCCGGACTAGCGGACAAGAGACCCAGTACTTC	CASSRTSGQETQYF
TRBV3-1/TRBV3-2	.	.	TRBJ2-5	TGTGCCAGCAGCCAAGGAGCCCAAGAGACCCAGTACTTC	CASSQGAQETQYF
TRBV7-2	.	.	TRBJ1-6	TGTGCCAGCAGCTTTATAGGCGGCGCGGGGAGAACCCTCCACTTT	CASSFIGGAGRTLHF